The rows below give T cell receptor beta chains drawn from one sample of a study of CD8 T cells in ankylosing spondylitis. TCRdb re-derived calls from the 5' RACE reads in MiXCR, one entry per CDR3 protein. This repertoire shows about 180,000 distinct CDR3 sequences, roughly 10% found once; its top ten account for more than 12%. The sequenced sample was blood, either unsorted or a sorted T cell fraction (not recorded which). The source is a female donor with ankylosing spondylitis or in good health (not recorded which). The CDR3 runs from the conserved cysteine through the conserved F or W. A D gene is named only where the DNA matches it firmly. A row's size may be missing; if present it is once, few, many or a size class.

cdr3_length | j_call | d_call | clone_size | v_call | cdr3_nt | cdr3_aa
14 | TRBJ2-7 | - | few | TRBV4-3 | TGCGCCAGCAGCCCGGGGGGACAGGTCTACGAGCAGTACTTC | CASSPGGQVYEQYF
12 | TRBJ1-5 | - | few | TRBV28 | TGTGCCAGCAGTTTTGACACGAAGCCCCAGCATTTT | CASSFDTKPQHF
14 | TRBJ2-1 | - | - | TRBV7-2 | TGTGCCAGCAGCTTAGGACTAAAACCGCATGAGCAGTTCTTC | CASSLGLKPHEQFF
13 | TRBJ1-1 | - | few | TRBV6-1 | TGTGCCAGCAGTGAAGAAAGGGATACTGAAGCTTTCTTT | CASSEERDTEAFF
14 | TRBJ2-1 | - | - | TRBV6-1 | TGTGCCAGCAGTGAGGGCAGTTCCTACAATGAGCAGTTCTTC | CASSEGSSYNEQFF
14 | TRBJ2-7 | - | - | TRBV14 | TGTGCCAGCAGCCAAGCCCAGCGTTACTACGAGCAGTACTTC | CASSQAQRYYEQYF
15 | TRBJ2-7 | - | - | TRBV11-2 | TGTGCCAGCAGCCCCTCGAGCGAGAGCTCCTACGAGCAGTACTTC | CASSPSSESSYEQYF
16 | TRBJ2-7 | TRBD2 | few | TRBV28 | TGTGCCAGCAGTTTATCCGGGACTAGTACCTATTACGAGCAGTACTTC | CASSLSGTSTYYEQYF
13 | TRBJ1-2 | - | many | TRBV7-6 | TGTGCCAGCAGCCCCGGACAGTTTGACGGCTACACCTTC | CASSPGQFDGYTF
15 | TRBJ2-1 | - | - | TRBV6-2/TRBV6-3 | TGTGCCAGCAGGGGAGGAGGGGGCACCTACAATGAGCAGTTCTTC | CASRGGGGTYNEQFF
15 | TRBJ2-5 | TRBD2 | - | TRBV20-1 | TGCAGTGCTAGTAACAGGCGGGAGGCACAAGAGACCCAGTACTTC | CSASNRREAQETQYF
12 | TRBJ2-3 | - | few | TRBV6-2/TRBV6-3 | TGTGCCAGCAGTTACCATACAGATACGCAGTATTTT | CASSYHTDTQYF
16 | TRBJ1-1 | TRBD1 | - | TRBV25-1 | TGTGCCAGCAGTGAATATTTTGTGGGACAGCGGGCCGGAGCTTTCTTT | CASSEYFVGQRAGAFF
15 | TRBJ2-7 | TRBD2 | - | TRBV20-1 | TGCAGTGCCGCCCGACTAGCATCTCCTTCCTACGAGCAGTACTTC | CSAARLASPSYEQYF
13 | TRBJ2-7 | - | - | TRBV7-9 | TGTGCCAGCAGTCGGGAATTGATCTACGAGCAGTACTTC | CASSRELIYEQYF
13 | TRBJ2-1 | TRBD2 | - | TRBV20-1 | TGCAGTGCTAGAGTACTAGCGGACAATGAGCAGTTCTTC | CSARVLADNEQFF
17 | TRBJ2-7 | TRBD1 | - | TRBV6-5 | TGTGCCAGCAGTTTTCCCCCCAGACAGGGGGGGATCTACGAGCAGTACTTC | CASSFPPRQGGIYEQYF
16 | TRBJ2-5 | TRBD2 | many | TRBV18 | TGTGCCAGCTCACTCTGGACTAGCGGGCACCAAGAGACCCAGTACTTC | CASSLWTSGHQETQYF
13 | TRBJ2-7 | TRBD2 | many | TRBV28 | TGTGCCAGCAGGAGTAGCGGGAGTTACGAGCAGTACTTC | CASRSSGSYEQYF
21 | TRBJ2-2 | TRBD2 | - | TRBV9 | TGTGCCAGCAGCGTGGACGCCCTGGGACTAGCGCCTCGGAGAACCACCGGGGAGCTGTTTTTT | CASSVDALGLAPRRTTGELFF
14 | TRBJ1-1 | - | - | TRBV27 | TGTGCCAGCAGTCAGGATCCAAGGAACACTGAAGCTTTCTTT | CASSQDPRNTEAFF
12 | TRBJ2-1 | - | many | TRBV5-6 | TGTGCCAGCAACTTCAGGGGCAATGAGCAGTTCTTC | CASNFRGNEQFF
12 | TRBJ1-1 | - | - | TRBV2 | TGTGCCAGCAGGCCTGCGGGCACTGAAGCTTTCTTT | CASRPAGTEAFF
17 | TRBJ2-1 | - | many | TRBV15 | TGTGCCACCAGCAGTCAGAATCCGACGGGCCCGTACAATGAGCAGTTCTTC | CATSSQNPTGPYNEQFF
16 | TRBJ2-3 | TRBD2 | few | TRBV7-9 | TGTGCCAGCAGCCTTGCCGGGACTAGCGACACAGATACGCAGTATTTT | CASSLAGTSDTDTQYF
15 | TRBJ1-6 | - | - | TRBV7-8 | TGTGCCAGCAGCTTAGAGCGTGGGGACCTAGGTTCCCTCCACTTT | CASSLERGDLGSLHF
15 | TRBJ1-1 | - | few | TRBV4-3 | TGCGCCAGCAGCCAAGATCGGGGTCCGAACACTGAAGCTTTCTTT | CASSQDRGPNTEAFF
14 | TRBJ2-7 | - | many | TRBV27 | TGTGCCAGCCGAACCCAGGGGCTAGTCGACGAGCAGTACTTC | CASRTQGLVDEQYF
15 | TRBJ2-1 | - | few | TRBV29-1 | TGCAGCGTTGCCGGGGCGGCAGGGTTGGACAATGAGCAGTTCTTC | CSVAGAAGLDNEQFF
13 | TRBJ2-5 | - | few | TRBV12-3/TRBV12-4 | TGTGCCAGCAGTCAAGATGGGGTGGAGACCCAGTACTTC | CASSQDGVETQYF
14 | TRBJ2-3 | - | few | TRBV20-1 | TGCAGTGCTAGCGACGCGGGATCCACAGATACGCAGTATTTT | CSASDAGSTDTQYF
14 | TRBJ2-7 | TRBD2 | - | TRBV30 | TGTGCCTGGAGTGTACTAGCGGGAGGCTACGAGCAGTACTTC | CAWSVLAGGYEQYF
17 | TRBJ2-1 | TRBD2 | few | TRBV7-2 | TGTGCCAGCAGTCCCGGAGGAAGCGGGAGCTCCTACAATGAGCAGTTCTTC | CASSPGGSGSSYNEQFF
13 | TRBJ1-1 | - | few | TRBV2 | TGTGCCGGAACCAGAGGAATGAACACTGAAGCTTTCTTT | CAGTRGMNTEAFF
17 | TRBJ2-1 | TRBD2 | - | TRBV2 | TGTGCCAGCACTACGGGACTAGCGAACAGAAGGAACAATGAGCAGTTCTTC | CASTTGLANRRNNEQFF
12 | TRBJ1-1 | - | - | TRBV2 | TGTGCCAGCAGCTATATGACAGGCGAAGCTTTCTTT | CASSYMTGEAFF